This T cell receptor beta chain derives from a study of CD8 T cells in ankylosing spondylitis. The V end lost 3 bases, the J end lost 5 bases, and 16 bases lay between the germline ends. The CDR3 contains 15 residues. MiXCR, applied by TCRdb to the 5' RACE reads, yields one record per CDR3 protein. The sample records some 250,000 distinct CDR3 sequences, 20% to 30% being singletons. The chain uses TRBV12-3 or TRBV12-4 and TRBJ1-1, with a possible D match to TRBD1 (5 bases). The clonotype comes from a male donor with ankylosing spondylitis or in good health (not recorded which). The sample taken for sequencing was blood, either unsorted or a sorted T cell fraction (not recorded which). The chain's CDR3 is CASSFMGTAATEAFF. CDR3 DNA sequence: TGTGCCAGCAGTTTCATGGGGACGGCGGCGACTGAAGCTTTCTTT.